The rows below give T cell receptor beta chains drawn from one sample of a study of identical twins. Each CDR3 protein gets one entry after TCRdb re-called the 5' RACE reads with MiXCR. The sample has some 500,000 distinct CDR3 sequences, approximately 22% seen once. These records were also assigned to another study, of T cells expressing NK-cell markers.

The material sequenced was CD4+ T cells sorted from blood. The receptors here all came from a woman aged 18-29 years in good health. CDR3s include the opening cysteine and the closing phenylalanine or tryptophan. Size is stated for part of the rows, as once, few or many counts, or as a class when the clone is expanded.

TRBJ1-2 TRBV4-2 . 12 CASSQRESGYTF
TRBJ2-3 TRBV13 few 14 CASSSRVLVYTQYF
TRBJ2-7 TRBV4-3 few 14 CASSPTRGTYEQYF
TRBJ1-5 TRBV10-2 many 14 CASSSDYSNQPQHF
TRBJ2-5 TRBV20-1 few 13 CSAPRDTRETQYF
TRBJ1-5 TRBV12-3/TRBV12-4 . 15 CASSLGGKGNQPQHF
TRBJ2-4 TRBV6-1 . 15 CASSPPGLRGNIQYF
TRBJ2-5 TRBV29-1 few 12 CSVRAGEETQYF
TRBJ2-7 TRBV7-2 . 15 CASSLYPATSYEQYF
TRBJ2-7 TRBV20-1 . 15 CSARARDGGRVEQYF
TRBJ2-1 TRBV3-1 few 13 CASRPGEWSEQFF
TRBJ2-4 TRBV18 few 12 CASSPEIGIQYF
TRBJ2-1 TRBV20-1 many 12 CSRKGRVNEQFF
TRBJ1-1 TRBV12-3/TRBV12-4 few 14 CASSFRQSSAEAFF
TRBJ1-1 TRBV6-1 few 15 CASKRDTRGNTEAFF
TRBJ2-4 TRBV3-1 . 17 CASSQTGLTTAKNIQYF
TRBJ1-1 TRBV5-1 . 14 CASSTSSGNTEAFF
TRBJ2-1 TRBV2 . 13 CASRAGGRNEQFF
TRBJ1-1 TRBV6-1 . 13 CASSRTEEWEAFF
TRBJ2-1 TRBV7-2 few 14 CASSASSGSLEQFF
TRBJ1-1 TRBV20-1 few 11 CSGQLNTEAFF
TRBJ1-1 TRBV5-1 many 14 CASSFGHTNTEAFF
TRBJ1-1 TRBV6-5 . 15 CASITSTALNTEAFF
TRBJ2-7 TRBV9 many 15 CASSQGVPSSYEQYF
TRBJ1-6 TRBV12-3/TRBV12-4 few 16 CASSLRSLLLPSPLHF
TRBJ2-5 TRBV20-1 few 15 CSARQQPQSVETQYF
TRBJ1-4 TRBV6-5 few 15 CASTYRQGLNEKLFF
TRBJ1-4 TRBV5-1 . 14 CASGQGAINEKLFF
TRBJ1-5 TRBV20-1 . 14 CSARAGGGNQPQHF
TRBJ1-2 TRBV12-3/TRBV12-4 few 13 CVAGRTGTYGYTF
TRBJ2-1 TRBV20-1 . 14 CSARAGGPWNEQFF
TRBJ2-1 TRBV2 . 14 CASSDTVHLNEQFF
TRBJ2-1 TRBV20-1 . 9 CSAGGEQFF
TRBJ2-5 TRBV7-9 few 15 CASSPFRTSAETQYF
TRBJ2-7 TRBV18 . 13 CASSPPTTYEQYF
TRBJ1-1 TRBV12-3/TRBV12-4 . 16 CASRVFSQGGHLGAFF
TRBJ2-5 TRBV20-1 . 11 CSATGGGPQYF
TRBJ2-3 TRBV12-3/TRBV12-4 . 16 CASSLGTFTSTDTQYF
TRBJ1-4 TRBV20-1 . 13 CSAEHRNNEKLFF
TRBJ1-2 TRBV7-9 . 14 CASSLGQGAEGYTF
TRBJ1-2 TRBV20-1 few 15 CSATPLGFSSYGYTF
TRBJ2-3 TRBV6-5 few 17 CASSLTSGGAGTDTQYF
TRBJ1-1 TRBV20-1 . 15 CSANRPGQRNTEAFF
TRBJ2-5 TRBV20-1 few 15 CSARDPATSSETQYF
TRBJ2-1 TRBV5-6 few 17 CASSSSWTGSSYNEQFF
TRBJ2-3 TRBV6-1 . 17 CASSILGHTGFTDTQYF
TRBJ2-1 TRBV11-2 . 14 CASRSLRERTGQFF
TRBJ2-7 TRBV5-1 . 14 CASSLGLASYEQYF
TRBJ2-7 TRBV12-3/TRBV12-4 . 15 CASRAGLTPSYEQYF
TRBJ1-6 TRBV7-9 few 13 CASSKGQGLPLHF
TRBJ2-1 TRBV9 . 16 CASSVEGLAEWDEQFF
TRBJ1-6 TRBV28 . 12 CASIGTNSPLHF
TRBJ2-1 TRBV20-1 few 15 CSAGRLSGSRNEQFF
TRBJ1-4 TRBV19 many 14 CASTEHAEGEKLFF
TRBJ2-5 TRBV6-5 few 11 CASSLAGVPYF
TRBJ2-3 TRBV20-1 . 14 CSARIAGISDTQYF
TRBJ1-2 TRBV29-1 few 12 CSTLYGRDGYTF